A single T cell receptor (beta chain) is shown here with its context. The data were taken from a study of blood T cell repertoires in COVID-19. Study information: The study drew acute and convalescent COVID-19 samples from the United States, Italy and Spain. In each case, the material was cDNA or gDNA derived from T cells, B-cell-depleted T cells, or PBMCs.

The germline V gene has CDR1 SGHDT and CDR2 YYEEEE. The CDR3 runs 17 residues. J was trimmed by 6 bases and V by 4 bases; bases with no gene match: 12. Some clones are missing from TCRdb's copy, which holds only in-frame ones; the method was immunoSEQ multiplex PCR. The table includes 150,000 to 200,000 clones, about 88% detected once. This TCR was recovered from a man in his forties with active or convalescent COVID-19. Sequenced sample: peripheral blood. This chain links TRBV5-6 with TRBJ2-7; 14 positions match TRBD2. The chain's CDR3 is CASSASPGLAGELEQYF. The CDR3 nucleotides read TGTGCCAGCAGCGCCTCGCCGGGACTAGCGGGAGAACTCGAGCAGTACTTC.